The text below deals with one T cell receptor (beta chain). Its antigen is undetermined. The CDR3 runs to 13 residues. From germline, CDR1 is LGHNA and CDR2 YNFKEQ. V trimming: 1 base; J trimming: 13 bases; junction bases outside the gene matches: 6. This record belongs to a study of T cell repertoires in cytomegalovirus infection. The wider study: From public TCR beta signatures came an indication of both CMV infection and matching HLA type. Findings and limits, study-wide: Based on cumulative public TCR beta family frequency, carriers of CMV plus the relevant HLA were identified. Dominating the ex vivo response were HLA-C-restricted CMV-specific TCR beta clonotypes.

TCRdb redid the calling of the reads with MiXCR, one entry per CDR3 protein. The sample lists approximately 630,000 distinct CDR3 sequences; about 24% were seen once. This TCR derives from a human donor in good health (CMV status not recorded). Some clones in this sample may be carry-over from other donors' samples. The chain combines TRBV4-2 with TRBJ2-1; 8 bases are a match to TRBD2. Sequences were obtained from CD8+ T cells from PBMCs. CDR3: CASSQGRGGQQFF. In DNA form, the CDR3 reads TGTGCCAGCAGCCAAGGACGGGGGGGCCAACAGTTCTTC.